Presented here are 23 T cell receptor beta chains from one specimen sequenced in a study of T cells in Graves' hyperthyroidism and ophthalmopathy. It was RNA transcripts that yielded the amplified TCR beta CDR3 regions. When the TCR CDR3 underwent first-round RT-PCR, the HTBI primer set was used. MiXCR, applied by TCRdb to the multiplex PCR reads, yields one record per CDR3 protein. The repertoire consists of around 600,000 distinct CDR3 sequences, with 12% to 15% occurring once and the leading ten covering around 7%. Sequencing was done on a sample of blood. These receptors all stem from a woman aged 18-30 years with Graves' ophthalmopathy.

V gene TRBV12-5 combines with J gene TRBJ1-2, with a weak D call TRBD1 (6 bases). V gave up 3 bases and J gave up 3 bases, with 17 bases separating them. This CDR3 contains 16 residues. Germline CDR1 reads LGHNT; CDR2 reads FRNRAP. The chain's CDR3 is CASGFSPRQDYYGYTF. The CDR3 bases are TGTGCTAGTGGTTTTTCCCCGAGACAGGATTACTATGGCTACACCTTC.

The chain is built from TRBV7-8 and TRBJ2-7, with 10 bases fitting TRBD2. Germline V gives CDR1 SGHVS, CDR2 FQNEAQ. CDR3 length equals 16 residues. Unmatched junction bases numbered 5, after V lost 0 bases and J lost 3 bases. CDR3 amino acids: CASSLARLAGNYEQYF. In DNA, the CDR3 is TGTGCCAGCAGCTTAGCGCGACTAGCGGGTAACTACGAGCAGTACTTC.

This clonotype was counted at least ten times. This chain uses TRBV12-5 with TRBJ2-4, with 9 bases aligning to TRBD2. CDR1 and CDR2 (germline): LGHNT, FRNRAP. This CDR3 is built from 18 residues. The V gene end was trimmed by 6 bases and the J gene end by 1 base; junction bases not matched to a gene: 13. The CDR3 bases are TGTGCTAGTGGAGCTACACAAGATAGCGGGAGCGCCAAAAACATTCAGTACTTC. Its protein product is CASGATQDSGSAKNIQYF.

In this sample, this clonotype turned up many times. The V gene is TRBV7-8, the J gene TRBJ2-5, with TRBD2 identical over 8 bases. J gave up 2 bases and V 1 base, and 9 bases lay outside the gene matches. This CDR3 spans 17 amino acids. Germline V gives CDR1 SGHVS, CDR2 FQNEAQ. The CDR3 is CASSLVWGGRLQETQYF. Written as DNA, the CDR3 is TGTGCCAGCAGCTTAGTATGGGGCGGGAGGCTACAAGAGACCCAGTACTTC.

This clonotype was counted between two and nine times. The chain's CDR3 is CASSRGTLSSYEQYF. The CDR3 DNA follows: TGTGCCAGCAGCCGAGGGACTCTCAGCTCCTACGAGCAGTACTTC. V is TRBV5-6 and J is TRBJ2-7, with D possibly TRBD2 on 6 matching bases. CDR3 length: 15 amino acids. Trimming left V 4 bases short and J 0 bases short, with 14 bases between. CDR1 is SGHDT and CDR2 is YYEEEE in the germline V gene.

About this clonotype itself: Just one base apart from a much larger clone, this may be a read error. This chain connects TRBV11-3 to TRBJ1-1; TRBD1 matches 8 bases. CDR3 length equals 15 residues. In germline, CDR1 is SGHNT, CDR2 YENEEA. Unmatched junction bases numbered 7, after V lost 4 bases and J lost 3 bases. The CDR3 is CASSSRTGWHTEAFF. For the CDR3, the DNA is TGTGCCAGCAGCTCCCGGACAGGGTGGCACACTGAAGCTTTCTTT.

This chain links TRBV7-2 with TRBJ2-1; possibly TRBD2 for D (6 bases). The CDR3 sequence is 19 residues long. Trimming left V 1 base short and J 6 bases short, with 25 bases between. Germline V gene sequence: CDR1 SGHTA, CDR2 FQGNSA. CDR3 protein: CASSLGRLRGGDRINEQFF. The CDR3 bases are TGTGCCAGCAGCTTAGGCAGATTGAGAGGCGGGGACCGCATCAATGAGCAGTTCTTC.

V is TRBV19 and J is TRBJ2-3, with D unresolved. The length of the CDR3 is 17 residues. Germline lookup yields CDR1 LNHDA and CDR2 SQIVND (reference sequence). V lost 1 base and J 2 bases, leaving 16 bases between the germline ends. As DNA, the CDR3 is TGTGCCAGTAGTATAGTGAGAATCTCCGGAGCCACAGATACGCAGTATTTT. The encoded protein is CASSIVRISGATDTQYF.

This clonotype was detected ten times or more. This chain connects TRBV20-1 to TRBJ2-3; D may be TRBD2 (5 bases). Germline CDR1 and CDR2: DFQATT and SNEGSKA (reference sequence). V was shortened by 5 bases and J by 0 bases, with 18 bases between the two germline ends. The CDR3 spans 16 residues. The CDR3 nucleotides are TGCAGTGCTCGCACGACTATGAGGGCTAGCACAGATACGCAGTATTTT. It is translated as CSARTTMRASTDTQYF.

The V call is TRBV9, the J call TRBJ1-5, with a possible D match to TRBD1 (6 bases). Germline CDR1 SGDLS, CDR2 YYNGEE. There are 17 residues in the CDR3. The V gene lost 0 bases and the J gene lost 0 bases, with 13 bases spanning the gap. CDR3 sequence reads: CASSVGAGATSNQPQHF. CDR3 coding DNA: TGTGCCAGCAGCGTAGGGGCAGGGGCGACTAGCAATCAGCCCCAGCATTTT.

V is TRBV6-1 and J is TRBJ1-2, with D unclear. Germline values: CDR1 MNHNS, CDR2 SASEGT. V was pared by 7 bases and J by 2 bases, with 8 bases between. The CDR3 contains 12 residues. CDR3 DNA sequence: TGTGCCAGCAAGGGAGGAAACTATGGCTACACCTTC. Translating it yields CASKGGNYGYTF.

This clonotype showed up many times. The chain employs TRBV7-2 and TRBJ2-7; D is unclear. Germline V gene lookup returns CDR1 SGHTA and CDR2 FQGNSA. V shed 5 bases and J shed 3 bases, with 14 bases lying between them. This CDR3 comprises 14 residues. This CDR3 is CASSPSGGFYEQYF. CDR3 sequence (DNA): TGTGCCAGCAGCCCGTCGGGCGGATTCTACGAGCAGTACTTC. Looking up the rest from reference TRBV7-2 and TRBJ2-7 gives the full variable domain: GAGVSQSPSNKVTEKGKDVELRCDPISGHTALYWYRQSLGQGLEFLIYFQGNSAPDKSGLPSDRFSAERTGGSVSTLTIQRTQQEDSAVYLCASSPSGGFYEQYFGPGTRLTVT.

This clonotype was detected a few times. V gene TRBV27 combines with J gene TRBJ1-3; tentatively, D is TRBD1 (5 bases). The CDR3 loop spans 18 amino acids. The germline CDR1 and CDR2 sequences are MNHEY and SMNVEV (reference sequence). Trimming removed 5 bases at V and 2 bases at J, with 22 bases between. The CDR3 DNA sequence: TGTGCCAGCAGTCCTACCACCTTGGGACCGAGAGCTGGAAACACCATATATTTT. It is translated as CASSPTTLGPRAGNTIYF.

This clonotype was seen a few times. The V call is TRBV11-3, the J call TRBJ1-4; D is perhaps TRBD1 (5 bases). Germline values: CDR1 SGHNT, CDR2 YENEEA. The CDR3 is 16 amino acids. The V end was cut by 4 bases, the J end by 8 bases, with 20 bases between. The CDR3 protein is CASSSEYPGLEEKLFF. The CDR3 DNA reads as TGTGCCAGCAGCTCAGAATATCCAGGGTTAGAAGAAAAACTGTTTTTT.

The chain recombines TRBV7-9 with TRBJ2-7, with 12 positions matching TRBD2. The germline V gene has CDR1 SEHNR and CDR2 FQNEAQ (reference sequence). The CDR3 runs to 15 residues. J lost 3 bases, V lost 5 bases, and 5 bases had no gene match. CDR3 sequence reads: CASSPWTSGNYEQYF. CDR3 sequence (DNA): TGTGCCAGCAGCCCATGGACTAGCGGGAACTACGAGCAGTACTTC.

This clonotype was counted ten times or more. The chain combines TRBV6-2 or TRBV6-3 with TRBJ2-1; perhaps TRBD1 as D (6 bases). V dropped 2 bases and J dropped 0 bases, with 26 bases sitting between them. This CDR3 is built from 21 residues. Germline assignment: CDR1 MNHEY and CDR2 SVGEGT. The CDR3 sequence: CASSYRASSYSRGSSYNEQFF. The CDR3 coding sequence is TGTGCCAGCAGTTACCGAGCGAGCAGTTACTCCAGGGGAAGCTCCTACAATGAGCAGTTCTTC.

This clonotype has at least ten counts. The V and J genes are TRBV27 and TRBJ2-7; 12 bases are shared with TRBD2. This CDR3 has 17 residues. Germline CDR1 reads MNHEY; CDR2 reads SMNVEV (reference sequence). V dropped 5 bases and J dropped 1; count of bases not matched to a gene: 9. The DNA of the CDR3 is TGTGCCAGCAGTCTCCGACTAGCGGGAGTGAAGTCCTACGAGCAGTACTTC. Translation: CASSLRLAGVKSYEQYF.

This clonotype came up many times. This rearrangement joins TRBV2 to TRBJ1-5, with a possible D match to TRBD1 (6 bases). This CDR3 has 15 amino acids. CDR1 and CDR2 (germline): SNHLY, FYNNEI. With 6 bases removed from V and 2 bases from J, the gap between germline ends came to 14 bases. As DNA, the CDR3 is TGTGCCAGCAGGAGGGAACAGGGCCGCAATCAGCCCCAGCATTTT. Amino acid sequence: CASRREQGRNQPQHF. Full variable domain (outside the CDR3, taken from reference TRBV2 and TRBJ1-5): EPEVTQTPSHQVTQMGQEVILRCVPISNHLYFYWYRQILGQKVEFLVSFYNNEISEKSEIFDDQFSVERPDGSNFTLKIRSTKLEDSAMYFCASRREQGRNQPQHFGDGTRLSIL.

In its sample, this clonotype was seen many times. The CDR3 region is CASSSPSGRAVGELFF. DNA of the CDR3: TGTGCCAGCAGTTCCCCGAGCGGGAGGGCCGTCGGGGAGCTGTTTTTT. The J gene is TRBJ2-2, the V gene TRBV28, with 10 nucleotides matching TRBD2. Germline V gene lookup returns CDR1 MDHEN and CDR2 SYDVKM. Germline trimming cut 4 bases from V and 7 bases from J; bases unmatched to any gene: 9. The CDR3 runs 16 residues.

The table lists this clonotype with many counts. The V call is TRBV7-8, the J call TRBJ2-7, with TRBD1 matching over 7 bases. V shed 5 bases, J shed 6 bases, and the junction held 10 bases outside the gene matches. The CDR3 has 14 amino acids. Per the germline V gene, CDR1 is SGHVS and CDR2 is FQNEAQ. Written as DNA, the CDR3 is TGTGCCAGCAGCCAAGGACAGGATGTTGTCGAGCAGTACTTC. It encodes CASSQGQDVVEQYF. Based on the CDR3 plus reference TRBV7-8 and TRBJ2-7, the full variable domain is GAGVSQSPRYKVAKRGQDVALRCDPISGHVSLFWYQQALGQGPEFLTYFQNEAQLDKSGLPSDRFFAERPEGSVSTLKIQRTQQEDSAVYLCASSQGQDVVEQYFGPGTRLTVT.

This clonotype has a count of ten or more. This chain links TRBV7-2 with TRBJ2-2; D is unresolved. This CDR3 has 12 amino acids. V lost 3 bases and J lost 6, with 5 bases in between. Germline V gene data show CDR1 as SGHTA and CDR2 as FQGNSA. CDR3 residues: CASSLLSGELFF. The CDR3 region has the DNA TGTGCCAGCAGCTTGTTATCCGGGGAGCTGTTTTTT.

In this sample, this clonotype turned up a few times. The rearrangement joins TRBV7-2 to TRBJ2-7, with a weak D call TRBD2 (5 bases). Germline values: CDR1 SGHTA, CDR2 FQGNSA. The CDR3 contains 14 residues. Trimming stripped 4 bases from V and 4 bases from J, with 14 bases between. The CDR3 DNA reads TGTGCCAGCAGCTCCATAAGCGGACCTTACGAGCAGTACTTC. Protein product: CASSSISGPYEQYF. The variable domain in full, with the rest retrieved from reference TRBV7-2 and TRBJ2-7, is GAGVSQSPSNKVTEKGKDVELRCDPISGHTALYWYRQSLGQGLEFLIYFQGNSAPDKSGLPSDRFSAERTGGSVSTLTIQRTQQEDSAVYLCASSSISGPYEQYFGPGTRLTVT.

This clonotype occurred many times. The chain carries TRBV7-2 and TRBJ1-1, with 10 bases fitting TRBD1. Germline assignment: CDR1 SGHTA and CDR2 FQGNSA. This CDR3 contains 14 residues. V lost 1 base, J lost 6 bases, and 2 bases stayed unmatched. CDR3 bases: TGTGCCAGCAGCTTAGGACAGGGGGCACCTGAAGCTTTCTTT. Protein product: CASSLGQGAPEAFF.